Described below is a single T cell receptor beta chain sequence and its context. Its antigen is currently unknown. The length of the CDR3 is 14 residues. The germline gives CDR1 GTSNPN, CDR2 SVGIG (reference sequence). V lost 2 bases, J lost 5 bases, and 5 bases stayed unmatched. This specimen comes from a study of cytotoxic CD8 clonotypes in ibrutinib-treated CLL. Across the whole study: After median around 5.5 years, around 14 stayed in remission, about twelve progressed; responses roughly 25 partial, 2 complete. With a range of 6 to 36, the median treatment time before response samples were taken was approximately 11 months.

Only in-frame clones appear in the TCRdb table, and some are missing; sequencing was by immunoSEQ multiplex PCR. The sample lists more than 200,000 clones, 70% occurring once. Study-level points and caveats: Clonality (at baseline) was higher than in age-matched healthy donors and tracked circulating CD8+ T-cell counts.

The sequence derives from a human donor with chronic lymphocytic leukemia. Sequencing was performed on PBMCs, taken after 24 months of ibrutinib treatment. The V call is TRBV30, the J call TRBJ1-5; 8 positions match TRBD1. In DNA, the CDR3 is TGTGCCTGGAGTATGGGACAGGCCGATCAGCCCCAGCATTTT. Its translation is CAWSMGQADQPQHF. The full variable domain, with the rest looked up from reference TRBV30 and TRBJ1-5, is SQTIHQWPATLVQPVGSPLSLECTVEGTSNPNLYWYRQAAGRGLQLLFYSVGIGQISSEVPQNLSASRPQDRQFILSSKKLLLSDSGFYLCAWSMGQADQPQHFGDGTRLSIL.